This T cell receptor beta chain was sequenced for a study of tumor-infiltrating lymphocytes in primary liver carcinoma. RNA was extracted from whole blood without cell sorting, alongside germline DNA. There were only treatment-naive patients, all with chronic HBV infection. There are 16 residues in the CDR3. The ends lost 5 bases at V and 4 bases at J; junction bases unmatched: 9. Per germline, CDR1 SEHNR and CDR2 FQNEAQ (reference sequence). Making TCR beta cDNA involved approximately 520 ng total RNA and a constant-region primer. Researchers made the TCR beta libraries by running three nested multiplex PCR rounds with slightly modified ARM-PCR. A C-beta reverse primer and TRBV1-TRBV30 forward primers served in each of the first two PCR rounds, at 10 cycles apiece. Via MiXCR, TCRdb re-called the multiplex PCR reads, giving one row per CDR3 protein. The sample includes 190,000 or so distinct CDR3 sequences, about 65% of them seen just once.

The sequencing input was peripheral blood. This chain links TRBV7-9 with TRBJ2-2, with 8 bases aligning to TRBD1. The origin of this receptor is a woman aged 60-75 years with primary liver carcinoma and hepatitis B virus infection. The DNA for the CDR3 is TGTGCCAGCAGCCCGGACAGGGTATACGGCACCGGGGAGCTGTTTTTT. Translated, it gives CASSPDRVYGTGELFF.